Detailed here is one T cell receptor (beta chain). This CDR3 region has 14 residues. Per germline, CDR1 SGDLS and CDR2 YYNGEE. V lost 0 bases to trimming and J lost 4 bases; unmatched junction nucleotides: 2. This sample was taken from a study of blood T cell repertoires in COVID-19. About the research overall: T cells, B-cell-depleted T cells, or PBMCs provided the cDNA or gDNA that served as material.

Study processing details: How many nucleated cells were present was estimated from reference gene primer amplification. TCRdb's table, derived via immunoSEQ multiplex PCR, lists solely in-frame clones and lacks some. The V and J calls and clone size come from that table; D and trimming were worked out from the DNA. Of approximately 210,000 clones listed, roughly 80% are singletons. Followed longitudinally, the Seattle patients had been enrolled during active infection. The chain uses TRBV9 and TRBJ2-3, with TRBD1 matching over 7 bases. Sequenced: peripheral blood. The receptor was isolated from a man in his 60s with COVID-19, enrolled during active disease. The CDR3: CASSVGQGADTQYF. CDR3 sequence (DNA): TGTGCCAGCAGCGTAGGACAGGGAGCAGATACGCAGTATTTT.